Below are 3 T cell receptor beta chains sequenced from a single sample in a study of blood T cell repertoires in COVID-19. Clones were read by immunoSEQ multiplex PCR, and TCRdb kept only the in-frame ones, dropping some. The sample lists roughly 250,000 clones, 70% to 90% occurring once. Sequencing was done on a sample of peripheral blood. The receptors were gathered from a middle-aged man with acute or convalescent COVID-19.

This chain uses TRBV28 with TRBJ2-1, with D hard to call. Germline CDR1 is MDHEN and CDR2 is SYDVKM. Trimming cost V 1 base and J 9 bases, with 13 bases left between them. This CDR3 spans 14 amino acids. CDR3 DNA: TGTGCCAGCAGTTTATCCTACGAGATGAGTGAGCAGTTCTTC. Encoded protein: CASSLSYEMSEQFF. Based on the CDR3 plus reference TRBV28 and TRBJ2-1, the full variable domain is DVKVTQSSRYLVKRTGEKVFLECVQDMDHENMFWYRQDPGLGLRLIYFSYDVKMKEKGDIPEGYSVSREKKERFSLILESASTNQTSMYLCASSLSYEMSEQFFGPGTRLTVL.

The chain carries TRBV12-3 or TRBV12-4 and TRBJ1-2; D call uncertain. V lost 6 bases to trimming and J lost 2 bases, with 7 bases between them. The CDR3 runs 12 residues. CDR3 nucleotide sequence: TGTGCCAGCAGGTGGCAGAACTATGGCTACACCTTC. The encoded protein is CASRWQNYGYTF.

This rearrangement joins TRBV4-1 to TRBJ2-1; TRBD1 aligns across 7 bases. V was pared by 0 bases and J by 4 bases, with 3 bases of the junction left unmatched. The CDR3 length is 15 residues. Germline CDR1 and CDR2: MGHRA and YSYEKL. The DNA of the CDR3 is TGCGCCAGCAGCCAAGATGGGGACAGTTACAATGAGCAGTTCTTC. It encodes CASSQDGDSYNEQFF.